The 27 T cell receptor beta chains given below trace back to one sample, sequenced in a study of cytomegalovirus exposure and HLA in healthy donors. PCR employed 60 Vbeta and 13 Jbeta primers. Measured with immunoSEQ multiplex PCR; TCRdb has only the in-frame clones, and not every one. The sample includes a few hundred thousand clones, approximately 84% of them seen just once. The specimen sequenced was PBMCs. The receptors shown here come from a woman aged 40 to 50 in good health and CMV-seronegative.

The V gene is TRBV25-1, the J gene TRBJ1-2; 11 bases line up with TRBD1. Germline V gene data show CDR1 as MGHDK and CDR2 as SYGVNS. The V and J ends lost 4 bases and 4 bases, in that order; junction bases with no gene match: 5. This CDR3 has 15 amino acids. CDR3 coding DNA: TGTGCCAGCAGTGCTTGGGGACAGGGGGTCTATGGCTACACCTTC. It translates to CASSAWGQGVYGYTF.

This clone was seen once. The chain joins TRBV5-1 to TRBJ2-7; 7 nucleotides agree with TRBD1. The CDR3 runs to 12 residues. Germline loops: CDR1 SGHRS, CDR2 YFSETQ. V lost 3 bases and J lost 5; bases outside the gene matches: 2. The CDR3 protein is CASSSQGNEQYF. CDR3 bases: TGCGCCAGCAGCTCACAGGGGAACGAGCAGTACTTC.

This chain links TRBV19 with TRBJ2-5; 8 nucleotides match TRBD1. This CDR3 contains 15 residues. Germline V gene sequence: CDR1 LNHDA, CDR2 SQIVND (reference sequence). V lost 3 bases, J lost 5 bases, and 8 bases stayed unmatched. The CDR3 protein is CASSMAQGASETQYF. CDR3 DNA sequence: TGTGCCAGTAGTATGGCGCAGGGGGCCTCGGAGACCCAGTACTTC.

This chain uses TRBV18 with TRBJ1-2, with 11 bases matching TRBD1. V lost 4 bases to trimming and J lost 0 bases; unmatched junction nucleotides: 7. Germline assignment: CDR1 KGHSH and CDR2 LQKENI. CDR3 length: 17 amino acids. The CDR3 DNA reads TGTGCCAGCTCACTCGGGACAGGGGGGACCTCTAACTATGGCTACACCTTC. This translates into CASSLGTGGTSNYGYTF.

The chain links TRBV19 to TRBJ2-2; no reliable D call. The V gene's germline CDR1 is LNHDA and CDR2 SQIVND (reference sequence). The CDR3 extends over 14 amino acids. V was clipped by 5 bases and J by 3 bases, with 10 bases between them. The CDR3 reads CASSPQHYTGELFF. The CDR3, as DNA: TGTGCCAGTAGTCCACAACATTACACCGGGGAGCTGTTTTTT.

The chain links TRBV29-1 to TRBJ1-2; perhaps TRBD1 as D (5 bases). Germline CDR1 and CDR2: SQVTM and ANQGSEA. This CDR3 has 12 residues. V dropped 4 bases and J dropped 3 bases, with 9 bases sitting between them. CDR3 bases: TGCAGCGTTGGAACGGGGGACTATGGCTACACCTTC. Amino acids: CSVGTGDYGYTF.

This chain uses TRBV27 with TRBJ1-5, with 9 nucleotides matching TRBD1. Losses at the gene ends were 4 bases for V and 4 bases for J; bases not matched to a gene: 8. In germline, CDR1 is MNHEY, CDR2 SMNVEV (reference sequence). This CDR3 spans 16 amino acids. CDR3 DNA sequence: TGTGCCAGCAGTTCACGGACAGGGGAGGGTAATCAGCCCCAGCATTTT. It yields the protein CASSSRTGEGNQPQHF.

The CDR3 DNA is TGTGCCAGCAGCTTAGGGGATTGGGCAGGGTCGTTTGGCTACACCTTC. Encoded protein: CASSLGDWAGSFGYTF. This chain links TRBV11-3 with TRBJ1-2, with a tentative D call TRBD1 (5 bases). This CDR3 has 16 amino acids. Germline V lookup: CDR1 SGHNT, CDR2 YENEEA. The V end was cut by 1 base, the J end by 7 bases, with 19 bases between.

This chain links TRBV28 with TRBJ1-5; 7 bases match TRBD1. Germline values: CDR1 MDHEN, CDR2 SYDVKM. J lost 7 bases, V lost 6 bases, and 9 bases had no gene match. The CDR3 extends over 14 amino acids. The CDR3 DNA sequence: TGTGCCAGCAGACCATTCGACAGGGTCCAGCCCCAGCATTTT. Translated: CASRPFDRVQPQHF.

This rearrangement joins TRBV7-2 to TRBJ2-7, with D unresolved. CDR1 and CDR2 (germline): SGHTA, FQGNSA. V gave up 7 bases and J gave up 0 bases, with 16 bases separating them. The CDR3 is 15 residues long. The CDR3 DNA reads TGTGCCAGCACCGATACAGCCACATCCTCCTACGAGCAGTACTTC. Translated: CASTDTATSSYEQYF. Full variable domain (remainder filled in from reference TRBV7-2 and TRBJ2-7): GAGVSQSPSNKVTEKGKDVELRCDPISGHTALYWYRQSLGQGLEFLIYFQGNSAPDKSGLPSDRFSAERTGGSVSTLTIQRTQQEDSAVYLCASTDTATSSYEQYFGPGTRLTVT.

As to this clone: One end of the junction does not line up with germline, which may come from a read error. This chain links TRBV7-9 with TRBJ1-4; maybe TRBD1 (5 bases). This CDR3 is 13 amino acids long. Germline V CDR1 and CDR2: SEHNR, FQNEAQ (reference sequence). For the CDR3, the DNA is TGTTCCAGCAGCCCCAGACAGTATGAAAAACTGTTTTTT. Its protein is CSSSPRQYEKLFF.

This chain links TRBV4-1 with TRBJ1-2; 7 nucleotides align to TRBD1. V lost 2 bases and J lost 8; bases outside the gene matches: 5. The CDR3 is made up of 13 amino acids. Per germline, CDR1 MGHRA and CDR2 YSYEKL. The CDR3 DNA follows: TGCGCCAGCAGCCAAAACCGGGACAGAGGCTACACCTTC. Its translation: CASSQNRDRGYTF.

As concerns this clone: Other nucleotide sequences from this sample produce the same CDR3. V is TRBV5-1 and J is TRBJ1-1; D is uncertain. Germline loops: CDR1 SGHRS, CDR2 YFSETQ. This CDR3 has 13 amino acids. V was cut by 4 bases and J by 5 bases, with 12 bases left in between. In nucleotides, the CDR3 is TGCGCCAGCAGCCTTGATCGGAGGACTGAAGCTTTCTTT. This translates into CASSLDRRTEAFF.

The chain is built from TRBV4-2 and TRBJ2-7; TRBD2 matches at 9 bases. This CDR3 is built from 16 residues. Trimming at V came to 4 bases and at J to 5 bases, leaving 12 bases not matched to a gene. Germline CDR1 and CDR2: LGHNA and YNFKEQ. CDR3: CASSLESFASGNEQYF. CDR3 nucleotides: TGTGCCAGCAGCCTCGAGAGTTTTGCTAGCGGGAACGAGCAGTACTTC.

The rearrangement uses TRBV29-1 and TRBJ1-4; maybe TRBD1 (5 bases). V gave up 6 bases and J gave up 6 bases, with 14 bases separating them. CDR3 size: 13 residues. CDR1 is SQVTM, CDR2 ANQGSEA, per germline. CDR3 in amino acids: CSVQVDNYEKLFF. For the CDR3, the DNA is TGCAGCGTCCAGGTGGACAATTATGAAAAACTGTTTTTT. The whole variable domain, remainder taken from reference TRBV29-1 and TRBJ1-4, is SAVISQKPSRDICQRGTSLTIQCQVDSQVTMMFWYRQQPGQSLTLIATANQGSEATYESGFVIDKFPISRPNLTFSTLTVSNMSPEDSSIYLCSVQVDNYEKLFFGSGTQLSVL.

The V call is TRBV11-2, the J call TRBJ2-7; D may be TRBD2 (5 bases). The CDR3 spans 17 residues. The germline V gene has CDR1 SGHAT and CDR2 FQNNGV. V lost 2 bases to trimming and J lost 2 bases, with 19 bases between them. CDR3 in amino acids: CASSLTQSGLSAYEQYF. The CDR3 coding sequence is TGTGCCAGCAGCTTAACCCAGTCCGGACTTAGCGCCTACGAGCAGTACTTC.

The chain links TRBV28 to TRBJ1-2, with 8 bases aligning to TRBD1. The CDR3 length is 15 residues. Germline V gene data show CDR1 as MDHEN and CDR2 as SYDVKM. J gave up 3 bases and V 2 bases, and 5 bases lay outside the gene matches. CDR3 loop: CASSLGQGSYYGYTF. The CDR3 DNA reads TGTGCCAGCAGTTTAGGACAGGGCTCCTACTATGGCTACACCTTC.

There are a few counts of this clone. The chain has TRBV9 and TRBJ2-5; D gene unclear. This CDR3 comprises 12 residues. Germline loops: CDR1 SGDLS, CDR2 YYNGEE. V was cut by 3 bases and J by 1 base, with 4 bases left in between. The CDR3 nucleotides are TGTGCCAGCAGCGCGTCCCAAGAGACCCAGTACTTC. Residues: CASSASQETQYF.

This rearrangement joins TRBV7-2 to TRBJ1-4; TRBD1 might be the D (6 bases). CDR3 length equals 17 residues. CDR1 is SGHTA, CDR2 FQGNSA, per germline. V gave up 3 bases and J gave up 8 bases, with 22 bases separating them. The CDR3 coding sequence is TGTGCCAGCAGCTTTTCCGGCAGGGGAACAACCTCGGAAAAACTGTTTTTT. Translation: CASSFSGRGTTSEKLFF.

This chain links TRBV7-9 with TRBJ2-1; D is unresolved. The CDR3 has 12 amino acids. The ends were cut back, 8 bases at V and 10 bases at J, with 15 bases in the middle. Germline V lookup: CDR1 SEHNR, CDR2 FQNEAQ (reference sequence). The CDR3 sequence is CASDQTEKEQFF. For the CDR3, the DNA is TGTGCCAGCGATCAAACAGAAAAGGAGCAGTTCTTC.

CDR3 region: CASSLIAGFNEQFF. Here the CDR3 DNA reads TGTGCCAGCAGCTTAATAGCGGGGTTCAATGAGCAGTTCTTC. This sequence joins TRBV7-9 and TRBJ2-1; 8 bases align to TRBD2. This CDR3 region has 14 residues. Germline V CDR1 and CDR2: SEHNR, FQNEAQ (reference sequence). V shed 2 bases and J 6 bases; nucleotides not matched to a gene: 3.

CDR3 sequence (DNA): TGCGCCAGCAGTGACGGTCCGAATCAGCCCCAGCATTTT. It codes for CASSDGPNQPQHF. The chain recombines TRBV10-1 with TRBJ1-5; D gene unclear. The length of the CDR3 is 13 residues. V gave up 3 bases and J gave up 4 bases, with 7 bases separating them. Germline V gene sequence: CDR1 WNHNN, CDR2 SYGVQD (reference sequence).

The gene calls are TRBV4-2 and TRBJ1-4, with D possibly being TRBD1 (6 bases). Germline CDR1 reads LGHNA; CDR2 reads YNFKEQ. CDR3 length equals 16 residues. V was cut by 4 bases and J by 1 base, with 13 bases left in between. Here the CDR3 DNA reads TGTGCCAGCAGCCCCCGGCTACAGGGAACTAATGAAAAACTGTTTTTT. It encodes CASSPRLQGTNEKLFF.

This chain uses TRBV14 with TRBJ1-4; no firm D call. CDR1 is SGHDN and CDR2 is FVKESK in the germline V gene. Trimming cost V 0 bases and J 3 bases, with 11 bases left between them. The CDR3 contains 16 residues. The CDR3 loop is CASSQDSSLPNEKLFF. DNA for the CDR3: TGTGCCAGCAGCCAAGATTCGAGCCTACCTAATGAAAAACTGTTTTTT.

The chain links TRBV7-2 to TRBJ2-1; TRBD1 aligns across 11 bases. Looked up from germline, CDR1 is SGHTA and CDR2 is FQGNSA. This CDR3 has 16 residues. With V trimmed by 1 base and J by 2 bases, 1 base remained unmatched. The CDR3 loop is CASSLGTGGAYNEQFF. DNA of the CDR3: TGTGCCAGCAGCTTAGGGACAGGGGGCGCCTACAATGAGCAGTTCTTC.

The chain employs TRBV2 and TRBJ1-2, with unresolved D. This CDR3 comprises 12 residues. In germline, CDR1 is SNHLY, CDR2 FYNNEI. Trimming shortened V by 0 bases and J by 5 bases, and 4 bases separated the two germline ends. The CDR3 DNA is TGTGCCAGCAGTGAAGCCACTTATGGCTACACCTTC. Its translation: CASSEATYGYTF.

The rearrangement joins TRBV18 to TRBJ2-7; D perhaps matches TRBD2 (5 bases). V was pared by 0 bases and J by 0 bases, with 6 bases between. The CDR3 runs to 14 residues. Germline V gene data show CDR1 as KGHSH and CDR2 as LQKENI. CDR3 protein: CASSPPGSSYEQYF. CDR3 in DNA: TGTGCCAGCTCACCACCGGGGAGCTCCTACGAGCAGTACTTC. Variable domain in full (rest from reference TRBV18 and TRBJ2-7): NAGVMQNPRHLVRRRGQEARLRCSPMKGHSHVYWYRQLPEEGLKFMVYLQKENIIDESGMPKERFSAEFPKEGPSILRIQQVVRGDSAAYFCASSPPGSSYEQYFGPGTRLTVT.